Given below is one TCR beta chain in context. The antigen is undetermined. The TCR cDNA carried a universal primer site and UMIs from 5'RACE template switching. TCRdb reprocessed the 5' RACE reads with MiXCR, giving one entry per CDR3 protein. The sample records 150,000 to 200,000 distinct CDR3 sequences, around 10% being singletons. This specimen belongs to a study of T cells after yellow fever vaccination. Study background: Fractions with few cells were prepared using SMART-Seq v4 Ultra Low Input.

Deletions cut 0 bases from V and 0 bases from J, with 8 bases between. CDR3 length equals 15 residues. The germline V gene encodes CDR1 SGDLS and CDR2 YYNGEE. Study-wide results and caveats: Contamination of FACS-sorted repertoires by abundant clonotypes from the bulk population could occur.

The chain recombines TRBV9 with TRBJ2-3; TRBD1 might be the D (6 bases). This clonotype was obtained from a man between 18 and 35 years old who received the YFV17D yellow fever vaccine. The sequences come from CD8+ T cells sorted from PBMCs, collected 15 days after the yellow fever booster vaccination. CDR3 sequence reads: CASSVGDRSTDTQYF. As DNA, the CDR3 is TGTGCCAGCAGCGTAGGTGACAGGAGCACAGATACGCAGTATTTT.